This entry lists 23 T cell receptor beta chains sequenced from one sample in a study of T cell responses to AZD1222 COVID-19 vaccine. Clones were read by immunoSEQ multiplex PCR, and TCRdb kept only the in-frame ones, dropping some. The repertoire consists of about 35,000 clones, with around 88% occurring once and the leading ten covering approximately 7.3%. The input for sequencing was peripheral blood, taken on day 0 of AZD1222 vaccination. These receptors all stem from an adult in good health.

Here the CDR3 DNA reads TGTGCCAGCAGCTTAGATCGAGGAGACACAACCGGGGAGCTGTTTTTT. Translated, it gives CASSLDRGDTTGELFF. The chain is built from TRBV11-3 and TRBJ2-2; the D is unclear. The germline CDR1 and CDR2 sequences are SGHNT and YENEEA. The CDR3 spans 16 residues. V gave up 0 bases and J gave up 5 bases, with 13 bases separating them.

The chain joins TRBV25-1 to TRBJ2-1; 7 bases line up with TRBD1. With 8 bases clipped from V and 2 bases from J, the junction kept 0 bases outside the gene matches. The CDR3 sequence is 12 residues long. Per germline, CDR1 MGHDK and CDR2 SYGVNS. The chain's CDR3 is CASGTAYNEQFF. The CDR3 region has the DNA TGTGCCAGCGGGACAGCCTACAATGAGCAGTTCTTC.

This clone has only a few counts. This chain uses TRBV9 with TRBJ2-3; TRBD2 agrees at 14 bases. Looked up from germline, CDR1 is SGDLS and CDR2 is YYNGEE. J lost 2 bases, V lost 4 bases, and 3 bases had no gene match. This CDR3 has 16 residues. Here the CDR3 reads CASSMTSGGDTDTQYF. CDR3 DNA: TGTGCCAGCAGCATGACTAGCGGGGGGGACACAGATACGCAGTATTTT.

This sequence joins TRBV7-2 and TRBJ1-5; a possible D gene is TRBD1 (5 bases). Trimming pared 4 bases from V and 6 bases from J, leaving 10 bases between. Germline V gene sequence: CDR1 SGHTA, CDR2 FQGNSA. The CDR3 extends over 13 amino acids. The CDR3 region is CASSSARVQPQHF. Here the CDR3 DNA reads TGTGCCAGCAGCTCTGCCAGGGTTCAGCCCCAGCATTTT.

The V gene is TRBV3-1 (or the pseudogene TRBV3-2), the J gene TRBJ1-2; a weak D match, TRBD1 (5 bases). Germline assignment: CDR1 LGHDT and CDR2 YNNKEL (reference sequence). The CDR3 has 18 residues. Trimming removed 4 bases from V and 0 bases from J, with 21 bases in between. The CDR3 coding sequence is TGTGCCAGCAGCCCTAGGGGCAAAGGCCCCTTAGCTAACTATGGCTACACCTTC. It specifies CASSPRGKGPLANYGYTF.

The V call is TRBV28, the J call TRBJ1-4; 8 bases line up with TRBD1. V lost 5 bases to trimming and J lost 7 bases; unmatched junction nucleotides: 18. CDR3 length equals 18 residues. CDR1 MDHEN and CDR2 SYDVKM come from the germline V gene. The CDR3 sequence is CASSRPQGAGEGSEKLFF. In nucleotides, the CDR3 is TGTGCCAGCAGTAGGCCCCAGGGGGCCGGGGAAGGTAGTGAAAAACTGTTTTTT. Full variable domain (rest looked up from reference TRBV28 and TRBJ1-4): DVKVTQSSRYLVKRTGEKVFLECVQDMDHENMFWYRQDPGLGLRLIYFSYDVKMKEKGDIPEGYSVSREKKERFSLILESASTNQTSMYLCASSRPQGAGEGSEKLFFGSGTQLSVL.

The CDR3 region has the DNA TGTGCCTGGGGGGGGAGCGGGAGAGGAAACATTCAGTACTTC. This encodes CAWGGSGRGNIQYF. The chain has TRBV30 and TRBJ2-4, with 8 bases aligning to TRBD2. The CDR3 is 14 amino acids. Germline V lookup: CDR1 GTSNPN, CDR2 SVGIG (reference sequence). Trimming at V came to 5 bases and at J to 6 bases, leaving 9 bases not matched to a gene.

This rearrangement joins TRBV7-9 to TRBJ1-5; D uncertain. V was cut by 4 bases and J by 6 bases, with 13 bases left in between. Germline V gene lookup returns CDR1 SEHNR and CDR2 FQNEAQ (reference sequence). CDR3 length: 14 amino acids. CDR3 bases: TGTGCCAGCAGCTCGGGCCCAGGTGGTCAGCCCCAGCATTTT. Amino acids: CASSSGPGGQPQHF.

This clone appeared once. CDR3 DNA sequence: TGCGCCAGCAGCCTCGGGGCGGGAGGGCAAACAGATACGCAGTATTTT. Protein: CASSLGAGGQTDTQYF. The rearrangement joins TRBV4-1 to TRBJ2-3; 9 nucleotides align to TRBD2. In germline, CDR1 is MGHRA, CDR2 YSYEKL. The V segment lost 4 bases and the J segment 3 bases; nucleotides outside the gene matches: 8. The CDR3 length is 16 residues.

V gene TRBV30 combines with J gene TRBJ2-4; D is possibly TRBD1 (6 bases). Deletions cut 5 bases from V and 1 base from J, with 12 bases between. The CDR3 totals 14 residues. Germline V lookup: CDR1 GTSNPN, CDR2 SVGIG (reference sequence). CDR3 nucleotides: TGTGCCTGGGATGCAGGGGTCGCCAAAAACATTCAGTACTTC. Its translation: CAWDAGVAKNIQYF.

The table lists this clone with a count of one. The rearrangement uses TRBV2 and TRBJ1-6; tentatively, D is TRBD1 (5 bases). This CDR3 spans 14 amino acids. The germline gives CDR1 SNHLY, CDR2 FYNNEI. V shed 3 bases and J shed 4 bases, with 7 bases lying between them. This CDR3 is CASSDRVYNSPLHF. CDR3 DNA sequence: TGTGCCAGCAGTGACAGGGTATATAATTCACCCCTCCACTTT. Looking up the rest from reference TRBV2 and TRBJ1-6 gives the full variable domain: EPEVTQTPSHQVTQMGQEVILRCVPISNHLYFYWYRQILGQKVEFLVSFYNNEISEKSEIFDDQFSVERPDGSNFTLKIRSTKLEDSAMYFCASSDRVYNSPLHFGNGTRLTVT.

DNA for the CDR3: TGTGCCTGGAGTTTGGGCAGCGGGGGATTAGGCGAGCAGTACTTC. This encodes CAWSLGSGGLGEQYF. This chain joins TRBV30 and TRBJ2-7; 8 positions match TRBD2. Per germline, CDR1 GTSNPN and CDR2 SVGIG (reference sequence). The CDR3 extends over 15 amino acids. V trimming: 2 bases; J trimming: 6 bases; junction bases outside the gene matches: 12.

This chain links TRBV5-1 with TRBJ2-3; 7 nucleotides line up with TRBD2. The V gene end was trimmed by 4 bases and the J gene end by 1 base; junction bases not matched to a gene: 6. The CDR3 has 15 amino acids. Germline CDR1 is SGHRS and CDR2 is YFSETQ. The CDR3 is CASSTLLAGTDTQYF. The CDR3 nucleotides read TGCGCCAGCAGCACACTCCTAGCGGGCACAGATACGCAGTATTTT.

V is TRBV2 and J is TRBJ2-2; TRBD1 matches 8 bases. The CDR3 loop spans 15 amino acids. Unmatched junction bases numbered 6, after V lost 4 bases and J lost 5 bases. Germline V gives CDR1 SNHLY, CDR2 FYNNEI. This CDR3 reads CASSVDRDRTGELFF. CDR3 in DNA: TGTGCCAGCAGTGTGGACAGGGACAGGACCGGGGAGCTGTTTTTT.

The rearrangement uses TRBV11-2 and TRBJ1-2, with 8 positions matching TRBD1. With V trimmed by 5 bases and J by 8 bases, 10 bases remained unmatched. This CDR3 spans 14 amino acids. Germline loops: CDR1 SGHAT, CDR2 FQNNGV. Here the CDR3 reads CASSPTQGAGGYTF. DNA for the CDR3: TGTGCCAGCAGCCCCACGCAGGGGGCGGGGGGCTACACCTTC. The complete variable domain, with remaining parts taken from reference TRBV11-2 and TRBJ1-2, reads EAGVAQSPRYKIIEKRQSVAFWCNPISGHATLYWYQQILGQGPKLLIQFQNNGVVDDSQLPKDRFSAERLKGVDSTLKIQPAKLEDSAVYLCASSPTQGAGGYTFGSGTRLTVV.

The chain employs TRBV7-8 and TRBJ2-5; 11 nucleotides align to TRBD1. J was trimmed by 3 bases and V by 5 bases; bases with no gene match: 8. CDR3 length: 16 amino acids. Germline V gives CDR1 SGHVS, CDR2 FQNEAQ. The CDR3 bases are TGTGCCAGCAGCCCGAGCCTGGGACAGGGGGAAGAGACCCAGTACTTC. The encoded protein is CASSPSLGQGEETQYF.

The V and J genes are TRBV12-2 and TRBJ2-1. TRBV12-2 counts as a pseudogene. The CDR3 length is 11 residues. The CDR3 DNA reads TGTGCAAGTCGCCGCCCCAATGAGCAGTTCTTC. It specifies CASRRPNEQFF.

The CDR3 protein is CASSQDTVGGWGYTF. In DNA form, the CDR3 reads TGCGCCAGCAGCCAAGATACGGTCGGGGGATGGGGCTACACCTTC. The chain recombines TRBV4-3 with TRBJ1-2, with D perhaps TRBD1 (5 bases). Trimming removed 0 bases from V and 8 bases from J, with 16 bases in between. Per germline, CDR1 LGHNA and CDR2 YSLEER. The CDR3 is made up of 15 amino acids.

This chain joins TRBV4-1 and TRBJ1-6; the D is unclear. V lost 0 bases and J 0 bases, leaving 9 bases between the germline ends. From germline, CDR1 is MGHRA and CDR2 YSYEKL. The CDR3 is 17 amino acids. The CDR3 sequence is CASSQERQSSYNSPLHF. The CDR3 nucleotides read TGCGCCAGCAGCCAAGAAAGGCAGAGCTCCTATAATTCACCCCTCCACTTT.

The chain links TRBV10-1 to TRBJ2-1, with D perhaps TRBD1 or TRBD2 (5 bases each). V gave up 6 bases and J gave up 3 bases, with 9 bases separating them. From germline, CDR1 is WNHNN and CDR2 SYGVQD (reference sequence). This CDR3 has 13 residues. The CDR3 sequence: CASSGTRYNEQFF. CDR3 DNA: TGCGCCAGCAGCGGGACCCGCTACAATGAGCAGTTCTTC.

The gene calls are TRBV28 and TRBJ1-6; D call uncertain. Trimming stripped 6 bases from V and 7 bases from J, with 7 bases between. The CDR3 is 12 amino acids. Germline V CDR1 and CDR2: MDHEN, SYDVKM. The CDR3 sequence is CASREANSPLHF. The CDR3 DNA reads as TGTGCCAGCAGAGAGGCAAATTCACCCCTCCACTTT.

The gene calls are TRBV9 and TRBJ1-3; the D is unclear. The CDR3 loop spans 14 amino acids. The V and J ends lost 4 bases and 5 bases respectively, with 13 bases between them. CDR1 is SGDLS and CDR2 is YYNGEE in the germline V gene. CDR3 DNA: TGTGCCAGCAGCATACGACCGGCTAGAAACACCATATATTTT. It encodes CASSIRPARNTIYF. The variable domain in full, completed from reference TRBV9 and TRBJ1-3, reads DSGVTQTPKHLITATGQRVTLRCSPRSGDLSVYWYQQSLDQGLQFLIQYYNGEERAKGNILERFSAQQFPDLHSELNLSSLELGDSALYFCASSIRPARNTIYFGEGSWLTVV.

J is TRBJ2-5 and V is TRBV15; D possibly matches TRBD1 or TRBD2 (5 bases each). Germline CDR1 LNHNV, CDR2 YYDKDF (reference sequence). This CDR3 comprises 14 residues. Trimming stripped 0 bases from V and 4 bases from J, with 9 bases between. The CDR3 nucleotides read TGTGCCACCAGCAGAGATGCGAGGGGAGAGACCCAGTACTTC. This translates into CATSRDARGETQYF.